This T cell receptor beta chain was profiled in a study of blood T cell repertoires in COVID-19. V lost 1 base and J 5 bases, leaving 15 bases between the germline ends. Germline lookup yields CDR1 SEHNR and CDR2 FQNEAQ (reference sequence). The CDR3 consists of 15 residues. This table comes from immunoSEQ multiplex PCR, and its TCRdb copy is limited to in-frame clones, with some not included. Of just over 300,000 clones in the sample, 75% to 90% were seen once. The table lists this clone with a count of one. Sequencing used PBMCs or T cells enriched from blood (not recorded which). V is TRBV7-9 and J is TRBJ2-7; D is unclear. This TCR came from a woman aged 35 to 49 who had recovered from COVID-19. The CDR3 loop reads CASSLGNRGLNEQYF. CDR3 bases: TGTGCCAGCAGCTTAGGTAATCGCGGTTTGAACGAGCAGTACTTC.